The rows below give T cell receptor beta chains drawn from one sample of a study of T cell responses to AZD1222 COVID-19 vaccine. Produced via immunoSEQ multiplex PCR; TCRdb's table is partial and in-frame only. The sample yields 86,000 or so clones, under 95% seen once. This specimen consisted of peripheral blood, obtained on day 0 of AZD1222 vaccination. These receptors all come from an adult in good health. Each CDR3 is given with its conserved first and last residue. A D gene is named only where the DNA matches it firmly. The size entry is marked missing in some rows and otherwise reads once, few, many or a size class.

v_call	d_call	clone_size	j_call	cdr3_nt	cdr3_aa
TRBV5-1	.	.	TRBJ2-7	TGCGCCAGCAGCTACGGGAAGGCGGCCGAGCAGTACTTC	CASSYGKAAEQYF
TRBV5-1	.	.	TRBJ1-1	TGCGCCAGCAGCTTGGGAGGAATTGACACTGAAGCTTTCTTT	CASSLGGIDTEAFF
TRBV9	TRBD2	.	TRBJ2-1	TGTGCCAGCAGCGTAGCTGGACTAGCGGATGAGCAGTTCTTC	CASSVAGLADEQFF
TRBV6-5	TRBD2	.	TRBJ2-7	TGTGCCAGCCAAAGCGGGGGAGCTTCCTACGAGCAGTACTTC	CASQSGGASYEQYF
TRBV19	.	.	TRBJ1-1	TGTGCCAGTAGTATGTTAGCCGGACCGGGGATGGGCAGATTCCGCACTGAAGCTTTCTTT	CASSMLAGPGMGRFRTEAFF
TRBV3-1/TRBV3-2	.	once	TRBJ1-5	TGTGCCAGCAGCCAAGATGTGGGCATGAGACAGCCCCAGCATTTT	CASSQDVGMRQPQHF
TRBV5-1	TRBD1	.	TRBJ2-3	TGCGCCAGCAGCTTCCTAACAGGGGAAGATACGCAGTATTTT	CASSFLTGEDTQYF
TRBV4-1	.	.	TRBJ1-6	TGCGCCAGCAGCCAAGATGGCGGGACCCGCGGACCCCTCCACTTT	CASSQDGGTRGPLHF
TRBV27	.	.	TRBJ1-4	TGTGCCAGCAGTCCCGGTTGGAGGGAAAAACTGTTTTTT	CASSPGWREKLFF
TRBV30	.	.	TRBJ1-2	TGTGCCTATACAGATCTAATCTATGGCTACACCTTC	CAYTDLIYGYTF
TRBV6-5	.	.	TRBJ1-2	TGTGCCACCCGACAGGTTGGCTACACCTTC	CATRQVGYTF
TRBV11-2	TRBD2	once	TRBJ2-3	TGTGCCAGCAGCTTAGGGGCGGCGGGGGGGCAGACAGATACGCAGTATTTT	CASSLGAAGGQTDTQYF
TRBV27	.	.	TRBJ1-2	TGTGCCAGCAACTACAGGGTTGGCTACACCTTC	CASNYRVGYTF
TRBV28	TRBD2	.	TRBJ2-2	TGTGCCAGCAGTCCTAGCGGGAGGGCCCGAACCGGGGAGCTGTTTTTT	CASSPSGRARTGELFF
TRBV6-6	TRBD1	.	TRBJ2-1	TGTGCCAGCAGACCACAGGGGTTTAGGGATGAGCAGTTCTTC	CASRPQGFRDEQFF
TRBV6-4	.	.	TRBJ1-5	TGTGCCAGCAGAAGGGAGAGTTTTAGCAATCAGCCCCAGCATTTT	CASRRESFSNQPQHF
TRBV18	.	.	TRBJ2-5	TGTGCCAGCTCACCACCGAGAGCGGTGGAGTTGGAGACCCAGTACTTC	CASSPPRAVELETQYF
TRBV29-1	.	.	TRBJ2-1	TGCAGTTCGGAGCTCTCCTACAATGAGCAGTTCTTC	CSSELSYNEQFF
TRBV6-2/TRBV6-3	.	.	TRBJ2-7	TGTGCCAGCAGTCACTTGACAGCTCCCTACGAGCAGTACTTC	CASSHLTAPYEQYF
TRBV19	.	.	TRBJ1-1	TGTGCCAGTAGTTCCGTCAACACTGAAGCTTTCTTT	CASSSVNTEAFF
TRBV14	TRBD1	.	TRBJ2-5	TGTGCCAGCAGCCTTGCGACAGGGGGAGGCCAAGAGACCCAGTACTTC	CASSLATGGGQETQYF
TRBV3-1/TRBV3-2	TRBD1	.	TRBJ2-7	TGTGCCAGCAGCCAGCGACAGGGGCCACTCGAGCAGTACTTC	CASSQRQGPLEQYF
TRBV10-1	.	.	TRBJ1-5	TGCGCCAGCAGTGATCAGGGGAGTCAGCCCCAGCATTTT	CASSDQGSQPQHF
TRBV3-1/TRBV3-2	.	.	TRBJ1-1	TGTGCCAGCAGCCAAGATTTTGCCCTGGGCACTGAAGCTTTCTTT	CASSQDFALGTEAFF
TRBV18	.	.	TRBJ1-2	TGTGCCAGCTCACCCGGTATCGACTCTGGCTACACCTTC	CASSPGIDSGYTF
TRBV3-1/TRBV3-2	.	.	TRBJ1-2	TGTGCCAGCAGCCAAGGTCGGGACACCCTCTATGGCTACACCTTC	CASSQGRDTLYGYTF
TRBV14	TRBD1	.	TRBJ2-7	TGTGCCAGCAGCCAAGGGACAGGGGCCTACGAGCAGTACTTC	CASSQGTGAYEQYF
TRBV10-2	.	once	TRBJ2-2	TGCGCCAGCAGGGAGGGAGGACAGAACACCGGGGAGCTGTTTTTT	CASREGGQNTGELFF
TRBV7-9	.	.	TRBJ2-1	TGTGCCAGCAGCCGTTCAGAGAGGGAGTTCTTC	CASSRSEREFF
TRBV9	TRBD1	few	TRBJ1-3	TGTGCCAGCAGCGCCCAGGGGGCGCATATTTCCGGAAACACCATATATTTT	CASSAQGAHISGNTIYF
TRBV18	TRBD1	.	TRBJ1-1	TGTGCCAGCCGCCCTCCGGGACAGGACGAAAAAGCTTTCTTT	CASRPPGQDEKAFF
TRBV3-1/TRBV3-2	.	.	TRBJ1-2	TGTGCCAGCAGCTCCCTTATGGCTGGCTACACCTTC	CASSSLMAGYTF
TRBV30	TRBD1	.	TRBJ2-5	TGTGCCTGGGGGGACAGACAAGAGACCCAGTACTTC	CAWGDRQETQYF
TRBV5-1	.	.	TRBJ2-1	TGCGCCAGCAGCCCAGAATACAATGAGCAGTTCTTC	CASSPEYNEQFF
TRBV5-1	TRBD2	once	TRBJ2-5	TGCGCCAGCAGCTTGGTAGTCGGGGGGGAGACCCAGTACTTC	CASSLVVGGETQYF
TRBV19	.	once	TRBJ2-1	TGTGCCAGTAATCGGGAAATATCCTACAATGAGCAGTTCTTC	CASNREISYNEQFF
TRBV5-5	.	.	TRBJ1-5	TGTGCCAGCAGCTTAGAGACAAGCAATCAGCCCCAGCATTTT	CASSLETSNQPQHF
TRBV15	.	.	TRBJ1-3	TGTGCCACCAGCAGAGATCGGGCAGCCGGAAACACCATATATTTT	CATSRDRAAGNTIYF
TRBV27	.	.	TRBJ1-6	TGTGCCAGCAGTAGAAGACAGTCTTCACCCCTCCACTTT	CASSRRQSSPLHF
TRBV7-9	.	few	TRBJ1-6	TGTGCCAGCAGCTTAGCGGATTATAATTCACCCCTCCACTTT	CASSLADYNSPLHF
TRBV7-3	.	.	TRBJ1-6	TGTGCCAGCAGCCAGCAACCTAATTCACCCCTCCACTTT	CASSQQPNSPLHF
TRBV5-1	TRBD2	.	TRBJ2-5	TGCGCCAGCAGCTACGGGACTAGCGGGGGAGCACGTACGGAGACCCAGTACTTC	CASSYGTSGGARTETQYF
TRBV5-1	.	.	TRBJ1-4	TGCGCCAGCAGCTCTACGGGCCTTAAAGGGGAAAAACTGTTTTTT	CASSSTGLKGEKLFF
TRBV28	TRBD1	.	TRBJ1-2	TGTGCCAGCAGTTTGGACAGGGCTGCCTTTACCTTC	CASSLDRAAFTF
TRBV11-2	.	.	TRBJ1-3	TGTGCCAGCGCGCGGCGCGTAAACTCTGGAAACACCATATATTTT	CASARRVNSGNTIYF
TRBV19	TRBD1	.	TRBJ2-1	TGTGCCAGTAGTAGCGACAGGGGGCCTCACAATGAGCAGTTCTTC	CASSSDRGPHNEQFF
TRBV11-3	.	once	TRBJ2-3	TGTGCCAGCAGCTTAGGGGGGGGACAGTCAGATACGCAGTATTTT	CASSLGGGQSDTQYF
TRBV7-9	TRBD2	.	TRBJ2-3	TGTGCCAGCAGCTTAGGCGGGAGGGACACAGATACGCAGTATTTT	CASSLGGRDTDTQYF
TRBV5-5	.	.	TRBJ1-5	TGTGCCAGCAGCTTTGGGGGGGATAGCAATCAGCCCCAGCATTTT	CASSFGGDSNQPQHF
TRBV3-1/TRBV3-2	.	.	TRBJ1-2	TGTGCCAGCAGCCAAGCTGGGAATGGCTACACCTTC	CASSQAGNGYTF
TRBV7-8	.	.	TRBJ1-3	TGTGCCAGCAGCTCCAGGGAAGCAGGGACAAGCTCTGGAAACACCATATATTTT	CASSSREAGTSSGNTIYF
TRBV4-1	.	.	TRBJ1-1	TGCGCCAGCAGCCAGATAGGGGAGAACACTGAAGCTTTCTTT	CASSQIGENTEAFF
TRBV14	TRBD1	.	TRBJ1-4	TGTGCCAGCAGCCAAGATTTGGCAGGGGGTGAAAAACTGTTTTTT	CASSQDLAGGEKLFF
TRBV27	.	.	TRBJ1-1	TGTGCCAGCAGTTTATCCCTCTCAGGGCGGACTGAAGCTTTCTTT	CASSLSLSGRTEAFF
TRBV30	TRBD1	.	TRBJ2-1	TGTGCCTTATCACGGGGGACAGGGGTACGGAGGAATGAGCAGTTCTTC	CALSRGTGVRRNEQFF
TRBV6-5	.	.	TRBJ1-2	TGTGCCAGCACAAGAGGGGATAACTATGGCTACACCTTC	CASTRGDNYGYTF
TRBV19	TRBD1	once	TRBJ1-4	TGTGCCAGCACCCCGAGACAGGGGGCAACTAATGAAAAACTGTTTTTT	CASTPRQGATNEKLFF
TRBV5-5	.	.	TRBJ1-2	TGTGCCAGCAGCAATGGAAATTTCTATGGCTACACCTTC	CASSNGNFYGYTF